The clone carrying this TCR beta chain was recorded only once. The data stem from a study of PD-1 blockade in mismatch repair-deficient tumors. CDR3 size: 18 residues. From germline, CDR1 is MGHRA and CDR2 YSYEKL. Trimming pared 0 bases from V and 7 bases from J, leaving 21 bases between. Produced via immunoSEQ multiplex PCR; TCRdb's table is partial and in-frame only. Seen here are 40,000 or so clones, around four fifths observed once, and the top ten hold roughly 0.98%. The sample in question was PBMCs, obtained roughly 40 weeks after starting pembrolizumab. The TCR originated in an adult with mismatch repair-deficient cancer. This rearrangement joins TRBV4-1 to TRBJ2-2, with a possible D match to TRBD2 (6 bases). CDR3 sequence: CASSQDKRRDRVGGELFF. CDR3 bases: TGCGCCAGCAGCCAAGATAAGCGGCGGGACCGGGTAGGCGGGGAGCTGTTTTTT.